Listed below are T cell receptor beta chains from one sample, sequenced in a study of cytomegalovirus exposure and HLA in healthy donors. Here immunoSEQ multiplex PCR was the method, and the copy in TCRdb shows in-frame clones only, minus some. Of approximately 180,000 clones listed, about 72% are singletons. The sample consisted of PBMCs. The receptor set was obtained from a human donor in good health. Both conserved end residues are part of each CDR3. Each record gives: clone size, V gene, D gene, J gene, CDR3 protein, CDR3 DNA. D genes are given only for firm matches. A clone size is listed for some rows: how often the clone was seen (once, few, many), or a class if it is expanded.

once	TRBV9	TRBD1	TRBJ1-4	CASSARTGGEEKLFF	TGTGCCAGCAGTGCCCGGACAGGAGGAGAGGAAAAACTGTTTTTT
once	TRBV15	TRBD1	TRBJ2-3	CATSRETNRGTFTDTQYF	TGTGCCACCAGCAGAGAAACGAACAGGGGGACATTCACAGATACGCAGTATTTT
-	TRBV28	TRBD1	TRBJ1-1	CATTDRGTEAFF	TGTGCCACCACCGACAGGGGCACTGAAGCTTTCTTT
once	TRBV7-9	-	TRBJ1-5	CASSLWGTGMGQPQHF	TGTGCCAGCAGCTTATGGGGTACAGGGATGGGGCAGCCCCAGCATTTT
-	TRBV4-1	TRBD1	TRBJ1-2	CASSQKTRDRGHGYTF	TGCGCCAGCAGCCAAAAGACCCGGGACAGGGGGCATGGCTACACCTTC
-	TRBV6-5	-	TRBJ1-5	CASSPEFQGNQPQHF	TGTGCCAGCAGTCCAGAGTTCCAGGGCAATCAGCCCCAGCATTTT
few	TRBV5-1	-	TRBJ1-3	CASSEGNSGNTIYF	TGCGCCAGCAGCGAGGGTAATTCGGGAAACACCATATATTTT
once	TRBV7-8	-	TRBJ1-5	CASSNRASDQPQHF	TGTGCCAGCAGCAACAGGGCGTCGGATCAGCCCCAGCATTTT
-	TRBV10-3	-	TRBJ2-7	CAISESEDTYEQYF	TGTGCCATCAGTGAGTCGGAAGACACCTACGAGCAGTACTTC
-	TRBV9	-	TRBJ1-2	CASSVAGGGARYGYTF	TGTGCCAGCAGCGTAGCTGGGGGGGGCGCGAGGTATGGCTACACCTTC
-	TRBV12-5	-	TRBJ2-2	CASDTGTQNTGELFF	TGTGCTAGTGATACCGGGACACAGAACACCGGGGAGCTGTTTTTT
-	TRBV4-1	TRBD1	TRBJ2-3	CASSHTGQLRDTQYF	TGCGCCAGCAGCCACACGGGACAGTTGCGAGATACGCAGTATTTT
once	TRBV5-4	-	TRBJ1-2	CASSPGGEGGGYTF	TGTGCCAGCAGCCCCGGAGGGGAAGGAGGAGGCTACACCTTC
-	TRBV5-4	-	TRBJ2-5	CASSLGGGGDQETQYF	TGTGCCAGCAGCTTAGGAGGGGGGGGTGACCAAGAGACCCAGTACTTC
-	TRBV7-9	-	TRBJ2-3	CASSLRLADTQYF	TGTGCCAGCAGCTTACGGCTAGCGGATACGCAGTATTTT
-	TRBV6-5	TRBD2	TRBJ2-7	CASSGGGYSYEQYF	TGTGCCAGCAGTGGCGGGGGGTACAGCTACGAGCAGTACTTC
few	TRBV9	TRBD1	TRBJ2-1	CASTRTGQNVDEQFF	TGTGCCAGCACCCGGACAGGGCAAAATGTCGATGAGCAGTTCTTC
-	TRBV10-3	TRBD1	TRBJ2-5	CAIRRQGVEETQYF	TGTGCCATCAGAAGACAGGGGGTCGAAGAGACCCAGTACTTC
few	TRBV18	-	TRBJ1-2	CASSATASANYGYTF	TGTGCCAGCTCAGCGACAGCCTCAGCTAACTATGGCTACACCTTC
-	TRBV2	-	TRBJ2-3	CARGGSGVTDTQYF	TGTGCCAGAGGGGGTTCAGGGGTCACAGATACGCAGTATTTT
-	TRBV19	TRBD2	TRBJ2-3	CASSMSSGPDTQYF	TGTGCCAGTAGTATGAGTAGCGGGCCAGATACGCAGTATTTT
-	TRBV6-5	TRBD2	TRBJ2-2	CASSYAGEGHTGELFF	TGTGCCAGCAGTTACGCCGGGGAGGGGCACACCGGGGAGCTGTTTTTT
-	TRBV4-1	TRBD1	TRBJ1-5	CASSQEGTAANQPQHF	TGCGCCAGCAGCCAAGAAGGGACAGCAGCTAATCAGCCCCAGCATTTT
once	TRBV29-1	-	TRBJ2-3	CSVGVGGATDTQYF	TGCAGCGTCGGAGTGGGGGGAGCCACAGATACGCAGTATTTT
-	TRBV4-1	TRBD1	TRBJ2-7	CASSPVTTGQGSYEQYF	TGCGCCAGCAGCCCCGTAACCACGGGACAGGGCTCCTACGAGCAGTACTTC
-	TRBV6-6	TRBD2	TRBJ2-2	CASRNSGLTGELFF	TGTGCCAGCAGAAATAGCGGGCTCACCGGGGAGCTGTTTTTT
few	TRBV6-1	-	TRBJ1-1	CASPGTFPGGAFF	TGTGCCAGTCCCGGGACATTCCCGGGTGGTGCTTTCTTT
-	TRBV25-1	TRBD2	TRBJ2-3	CASSGGGGLSTDTQYF	TGTGCCAGCAGTGGAGGCGGGGGGTTAAGCACAGATACGCAGTATTTT
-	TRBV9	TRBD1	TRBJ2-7	CASSFGQGSYEQYF	TGTGCCAGCAGCTTTGGACAGGGCTCCTACGAGCAGTACTTC
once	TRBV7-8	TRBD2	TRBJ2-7	CASSFRDYNYEQYF	TGTGCCAGCAGCTTCCGGGACTATAACTACGAGCAGTACTTC
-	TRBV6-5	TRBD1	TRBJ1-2	CASSEFRQGDTF	TGTGCCAGCAGTGAATTTAGACAGGGCGACACCTTC
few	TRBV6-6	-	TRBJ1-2	CASSYSRSGGTRGYTF	TGTGCCAGCAGTTACTCGAGATCCGGGGGAACTCGGGGCTACACCTTC
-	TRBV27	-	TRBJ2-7	CASSLRTAHEQYF	TGTGCCAGCAGTCTCCGGACAGCCCACGAGCAGTACTTC
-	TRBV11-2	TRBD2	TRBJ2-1	CASSSSGGARYNEQFF	TGTGCCAGCAGCTCTAGCGGGGGGGCCCGCTACAATGAGCAGTTCTTC
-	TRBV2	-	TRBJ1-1	CASSEESESEAFF	TGTGCCAGCAGTGAAGAGTCAGAAAGTGAAGCTTTCTTT
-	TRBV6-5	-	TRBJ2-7	CASSHLQGPYEQYF	TGTGCCAGCAGTCACCTCCAGGGCCCCTACGAGCAGTACTTC